Listed below are T cell receptor beta chains from one sample, sequenced in a study of PD-1 blockade in classical Hodgkin lymphoma. Sequencing was performed with immunoSEQ multiplex PCR; in TCRdb, only in-frame clones are kept and a portion is missing. The table shows fewer than 90,000 clones, with roughly 93% occurring only once. Source material: peripheral blood mononuclear cells (PBMCs). The receptors were gathered from a human donor with classical Hodgkin lymphoma. CDR3s include the opening cysteine and the closing phenylalanine or tryptophan. Each record gives: clone size, J gene, V gene, D gene, CDR3 DNA, CDR3 protein. D genes are given only for firm matches. A row's size may be missing; if present it is once, few, many or a size class.

clone_size: -
j_call: TRBJ2-7
v_call: TRBV10-3
d_call: TRBD2
cdr3_nt: TGTGCCATCAGTGGGGATCTTGGCGGGAGGGCCGAGGCCGAGCAGTACTTC
cdr3_aa: CAISGDLGGRAEAEQYF

clone_size: -
j_call: TRBJ2-7
v_call: TRBV6-5
d_call: TRBD2
cdr3_nt: TGTGCCAGCAGGACTAGCGGGCTCATCCTATACGAGCAGTACTTC
cdr3_aa: CASRTSGLILYEQYF

clone_size: -
j_call: TRBJ1-2
v_call: TRBV25-1
d_call: -
cdr3_nt: TGTGCCAGCAGTGAATCAGGGCCGGAGGTCTATGGCTACACCTTC
cdr3_aa: CASSESGPEVYGYTF

clone_size: -
j_call: TRBJ1-1
v_call: TRBV6-6
d_call: TRBD1
cdr3_nt: TGTGCCAGCAGAGGGGACAGGGGAATAAGGGGGACTGAAGCTTTCTTT
cdr3_aa: CASRGDRGIRGTEAFF

clone_size: once
j_call: TRBJ2-5
v_call: TRBV5-4
d_call: TRBD2
cdr3_nt: TGTGCCAGCAGACGGGGAGGACTAGCGGTACAACAAGAGACCCAGTACTTC
cdr3_aa: CASRRGGLAVQQETQYF

clone_size: -
j_call: TRBJ1-5
v_call: TRBV25-1
d_call: TRBD1
cdr3_nt: TGTGCCAGCAGTGGGGACAGGGATAATCAGCCCCAGCATTTT
cdr3_aa: CASSGDRDNQPQHF

clone_size: -
j_call: TRBJ1-5
v_call: TRBV4-3
d_call: -
cdr3_nt: TGCGCCAGCAGCCAAGATACAGGGCGGTGGGCCCAGCATTTT
cdr3_aa: CASSQDTGRWAQHF

clone_size: -
j_call: TRBJ1-4
v_call: TRBV5-1
d_call: TRBD1
cdr3_nt: TGCGCCAGCAGCACACCCGGGACAGGGAAAGAAAAACTGTTTTTT
cdr3_aa: CASSTPGTGKEKLFF

clone_size: -
j_call: TRBJ1-1
v_call: TRBV28
d_call: -
cdr3_nt: TGTGCCAGCAGGCTGAACACTGAAGCTTTCTTT
cdr3_aa: CASRLNTEAFF

clone_size: -
j_call: TRBJ1-4
v_call: TRBV30
d_call: -
cdr3_nt: TGTGCCGCATTTTTCGGGACTATTATCGGGGAAAAACTGTTTTTT
cdr3_aa: CAAFFGTIIGEKLFF

clone_size: -
j_call: TRBJ1-2
v_call: TRBV28
d_call: -
cdr3_nt: TGTGCCAGCAGATTTAGGGAAGGAGGTCGGTATGGCTACACCTTC
cdr3_aa: CASRFREGGRYGYTF

clone_size: once
j_call: TRBJ1-4
v_call: TRBV29-1
d_call: -
cdr3_nt: TGCAGCGTTGCACTGCCCCAAGAAAAACTGTTTTTT
cdr3_aa: CSVALPQEKLFF

clone_size: -
j_call: TRBJ2-3
v_call: TRBV7-9
d_call: TRBD1
cdr3_nt: TGTGCCAGTAATACAGGGGGTCGGACAGATACGCAGTATTTT
cdr3_aa: CASNTGGRTDTQYF

clone_size: -
j_call: TRBJ2-1
v_call: TRBV4-2
d_call: TRBD2
cdr3_nt: TGTGCCAGCAGCCCAGCGGGGGGGCCTAACAATGAGCAGTTCTTC
cdr3_aa: CASSPAGGPNNEQFF

clone_size: -
j_call: TRBJ1-2
v_call: TRBV5-1
d_call: -
cdr3_nt: TGCGCCAGCAGCCCCCCGGACTTCTATGGCTACACCTTC
cdr3_aa: CASSPPDFYGYTF

clone_size: -
j_call: TRBJ2-3
v_call: TRBV9
d_call: -
cdr3_nt: TGTGCCAGCAGCGTATTTGAAGCAGTAGATACGCAGTATTTT
cdr3_aa: CASSVFEAVDTQYF

clone_size: few
j_call: TRBJ1-5
v_call: TRBV19
d_call: -
cdr3_nt: TGTGCCAGTAGTTTTTTGGGGGGTAATCAGCCCCAGCATTTT
cdr3_aa: CASSFLGGNQPQHF

clone_size: -
j_call: TRBJ2-3
v_call: TRBV9
d_call: TRBD1
cdr3_nt: TGTGCCAGCAGCGTAGGGACAGGGGCTAATCGGATCACAGATACGCAGTATTTT
cdr3_aa: CASSVGTGANRITDTQYF

clone_size: -
j_call: TRBJ2-5
v_call: TRBV10-3
d_call: TRBD1
cdr3_nt: TGTGCCATCAGTGAGCCCGGGACAGTTGAGACCCAGTACTTC
cdr3_aa: CAISEPGTVETQYF

clone_size: few
j_call: TRBJ2-1
v_call: TRBV19
d_call: TRBD2
cdr3_nt: TGTGCCAGTAGTCCCGGGACTAGCGGGAATGAGCAGTTCTTC
cdr3_aa: CASSPGTSGNEQFF

clone_size: once
j_call: TRBJ2-7
v_call: TRBV20-1
d_call: -
cdr3_nt: TGCAGTGCTAGTCTTGAATACGAGCAGTACTTC
cdr3_aa: CSASLEYEQYF

clone_size: -
j_call: TRBJ1-2
v_call: TRBV7-8
d_call: TRBD1
cdr3_nt: TGTGCCAGCAACTCGGGGACAGGCTATGGCTACACCTTC
cdr3_aa: CASNSGTGYGYTF

clone_size: -
j_call: TRBJ1-2
v_call: TRBV19
d_call: -
cdr3_nt: TGTGCCAGTAGTATTGCCCCCTGGCAGGGCCAAGACTATGGCTACACCTTC
cdr3_aa: CASSIAPWQGQDYGYTF

clone_size: once
j_call: TRBJ2-3
v_call: TRBV4-1
d_call: -
cdr3_nt: TGCGCCAGCAGCCAAACCCCACGGGAATGGGAGACGCAGTATTTT
cdr3_aa: CASSQTPREWETQYF

clone_size: -
j_call: TRBJ1-6
v_call: TRBV18
d_call: -
cdr3_nt: TGTGCCAGCTCACCAGGTTTTGGGTATAATTCACCCCTCCACTTT
cdr3_aa: CASSPGFGYNSPLHF

clone_size: -
j_call: TRBJ2-7
v_call: TRBV29-1
d_call: TRBD1
cdr3_nt: TGCAGCGCTGGGACAGGGGGTCTCTACGAGCAGTACTTC
cdr3_aa: CSAGTGGLYEQYF

clone_size: -
j_call: TRBJ2-3
v_call: TRBV11-3
d_call: -
cdr3_nt: TGTGCCAGCAGCTTAGGTACGAAGGCCACAGATACGCAGTATTTT
cdr3_aa: CASSLGTKATDTQYF

clone_size: -
j_call: TRBJ2-3
v_call: TRBV29-1
d_call: -
cdr3_nt: TGCAGCGCCGGGCTTCGGGGTTTAACAGATACGCAGTATTTT
cdr3_aa: CSAGLRGLTDTQYF

clone_size: -
j_call: TRBJ2-3
v_call: TRBV2
d_call: TRBD2
cdr3_nt: TGTGCCGACCGACTAGCGGGGAGCACAGATACGCAGTATTTT
cdr3_aa: CADRLAGSTDTQYF

clone_size: -
j_call: TRBJ1-2
v_call: TRBV28
d_call: -
cdr3_nt: TGTGCCAGCAGTGAGGACAGTGGAGGCTACACCTTC
cdr3_aa: CASSEDSGGYTF

clone_size: -
j_call: TRBJ2-4
v_call: TRBV19
d_call: -
cdr3_nt: TGTGCCAGTAGCCTAGCTGGAAACATTCAGTACTTC
cdr3_aa: CASSLAGNIQYF

clone_size: -
j_call: TRBJ2-1
v_call: TRBV5-6
d_call: -
cdr3_nt: TGTGCCAGCAGCAGGGGGAACAATGAGCAGTTCTTC
cdr3_aa: CASSRGNNEQFF

clone_size: once
j_call: TRBJ2-1
v_call: TRBV5-1
d_call: TRBD1
cdr3_nt: TGCGCCAGCAGCTTGGAGGCAGGGGGCAGGGATGAGCAGTTCTTC
cdr3_aa: CASSLEAGGRDEQFF

clone_size: -
j_call: TRBJ2-5
v_call: TRBV5-5
d_call: -
cdr3_nt: TGTGCCAGCAGCTTGGGGGACGGAGGACGCCAAGAGACCCAGTACTTC
cdr3_aa: CASSLGDGGRQETQYF

clone_size: -
j_call: TRBJ2-7
v_call: TRBV25-1
d_call: -
cdr3_nt: TGTGCCAGCAGTGAATATTGGGCTACCTACGAGCAGTACTTC
cdr3_aa: CASSEYWATYEQYF

clone_size: -
j_call: TRBJ1-5
v_call: TRBV19
d_call: TRBD1
cdr3_nt: TGTGCCAGTAGTATGAGAGGGGGCTGGCAGCCCCAGCATTTT
cdr3_aa: CASSMRGGWQPQHF

clone_size: -
j_call: TRBJ1-2
v_call: TRBV5-4
d_call: -
cdr3_nt: TGTGCCAGCAGCTTAATGCAGGTTGACTATGGCTACACCTTC
cdr3_aa: CASSLMQVDYGYTF

clone_size: -
j_call: TRBJ1-1
v_call: TRBV11-2
d_call: -
cdr3_nt: TGTGCCAGCAGCTTACCGGGGGCGAGGAACACTGAAGCTTTCTTT
cdr3_aa: CASSLPGARNTEAFF